This TCR beta chain was captured by sequencing in a study of T cells after yellow fever vaccination. Study-wide background: SMART-Seq v4 Ultra Low Input prepared the low-cell-number fractions.

There are many counts of this clonotype. Template-switching 5'RACE yielded the TCR cDNA; a universal primer site and UMIs were added in the process. TCRdb redid the calling of the 5' RACE reads with MiXCR, one entry per CDR3 protein. The repertoire holds about 96,000 distinct CDR3 sequences, roughly 10% seen once, with 16% in the top ten. This CDR3 has 11 amino acids. V was trimmed by 2 bases and J by 4 bases, leaving 3 bases between them. Germline V gene data show CDR1 as SGHNT and CDR2 as YYREEE (reference sequence). V is TRBV5-4 and J is TRBJ2-5; no definite D call. The specimen comprised CD8+ T cells not binding an NS4B(214-222) dextramer, sorted from PBMCs, sampled approximately 15 days after the first yellow fever vaccination. This TCR derives from a man aged 18-30 years who received the YFV17D yellow fever vaccine. CDR3 sequence (DNA): TGTGCCAGCAGCTTCGGAGAGACCCAGTACTTC. Its translation: CASSFGETQYF.